This T cell receptor (beta chain) was sequenced during a study of blood T cells in healthy people across ages. About the research overall: Researchers report that template switching captured about one barcoded beta molecule per two T cells. Findings and caveats of the study: Roughly linearly, TCR beta diversity per million T cells fell as age increased.

The junction had 5 bases not matched to a gene; V was cut back by 3 bases and J by 3 bases. This CDR3 has 16 residues. Germline V gene data show CDR1 as KGHDR and CDR2 as SFDVKD. Primed by a sample-barcoded 5' primer and a J-beta primer mix, a second PCR proceeded for about 7 to 11 cycles. Each cDNA molecule carried a tag from a template-switch adaptor that contained 12 random nucleotides. The yield of each sample was at least 3 million CDR3-containing paired-end reads. Each CDR3 protein is one row after TCRdb ran MiXCR on the 5' RACE reads. The table includes about 2 million distinct CDR3 sequences, around half detected once. For this clonotype: Its antigen is as yet unknown.

Sequenced sample: blood. The chain couples TRBV24-1 to TRBJ2-1; 9 positions agree with TRBD1. The sequence was obtained from a middle-aged woman in good health. CDR3 nucleotides: TGTGCCACCAGTGATGCAACAGGGGGCAGCTACAATGAGCAGTTCTTC. Its translation is CATSDATGGSYNEQFF.